This T cell receptor beta chain was identified in a study of OX40 agonist ivuxolimab in advanced cancers. At the level of the study: Patients were given ivuxolimab, an antibody that agonizes OX40 (CD134). Dose-escalation patients were diagnosed with hepatocellular carcinoma, melanoma, renal cell cancer or head and neck cancer.

Study-level results: Averaged across samples, CD8+ T cells carried more expanded clones than CD4+ did.

Some clones are missing from TCRdb's copy, which holds only in-frame ones; the method was immunoSEQ multiplex PCR. The table shows roughly 53,000 clones, with 80% to 85% occurring only once. The CDR3 length is 13 residues. Between the trimmed V and J ends, which lost 2 bases and 4 bases, there was a span of 8 bases. Germline V gene sequence: CDR1 MDHEN, CDR2 SYDVKM. Points on this clone: The antigen remains unidentified.

The material was CD4+ or CD8+ T cells sorted from blood, obtained in a trial of the OX40 agonist ivuxolimab. V is TRBV28 and J is TRBJ1-1; possibly TRBD1 for D (5 bases). The clonotype originates from an adult with an advanced solid tumor such as melanoma, head and neck, liver or kidney cancer. The CDR3 DNA follows: TGTGCCAGCAGTTTAATGGGGGGCACTGAAGCTTTCTTT. Its translation: CASSLMGGTEAFF. The full variable domain, rest sourced from reference TRBV28 and TRBJ1-1, is DVKVTQSSRYLVKRTGEKVFLECVQDMDHENMFWYRQDPGLGLRLIYFSYDVKMKEKGDIPEGYSVSREKKERFSLILESASTNQTSMYLCASSLMGGTEAFFGQGTRLTVV.